This entry concerns a single T cell receptor (beta chain). Its target is not known. The data are from a study of cytomegalovirus exposure and HLA in healthy donors. It was with 60 Vbeta and 13 Jbeta primers that the PCR ran. This table comes from immunoSEQ multiplex PCR, and its TCRdb copy is limited to in-frame clones, with some not included. This table has 150,000 to 200,000 clones, roughly 74% appearing once. When sampled, the donors appeared nominally healthy, though they likely had unrecorded immune exposures. Study findings and constraints: A reported reduction in N-insertions relative to the roughly 640-donor mean was seen in an Asian-associated ancestry cluster in a later analysis. It was confirmed in vitro that three of the CMV-associated chains were specific for CMV antigens. Follow-up analysis later connected one missense variant in DCLRE1C with trimming of TCR beta V- and J-genes.

The V end lost 6 bases, the J end lost 3 bases, and 8 bases lay between the germline ends. This CDR3 comprises 12 residues. Germline V gives CDR1 SNHLY, CDR2 FYNNEI. The J gene is TRBJ1-1, the V gene TRBV2; D is unclear. The sequenced sample was PBMCs. The receptor comes from a woman younger than 45 in good health and CMV-seropositive. CDR3 coding DNA: TGTGCCAGCAGGAGGCTTTACACTGAAGCTTTCTTT. Encoded protein: CASRRLYTEAFF.